A single sample gave rise to the 5 T cell receptor beta chains below, sequenced in a study of beta chain features in type 1 diabetes. Every bit of the isolated RNA underwent reverse transcription, so sequencing read expressed TCRB transcripts. Using immunoSEQ multiplex PCR, the repertoire was profiled, and TCRdb retains in-frame clones only, with some absent. The data show around 290,000 clones, about 8% seen once. What was sequenced was central memory CD4+ T cells from blood. These receptors were obtained from a woman aged 18 to 35 in good health.

This clone has only a few counts. This chain connects TRBV6-5 to TRBJ1-1, with D possibly being TRBD1 (5 bases). The CDR3 totals 12 residues. The V and J ends lost 7 bases and 5 bases respectively, with 11 bases between them. The V gene's germline CDR1 is MNHEY and CDR2 SVGAGI. The CDR3 DNA is TGTGCCAGCATGAAGGGGTGGACTGAAGCTTTCTTT. Translated, it gives CASMKGWTEAFF.

Here the CDR3 DNA reads TGTGCCAGCAGCTTAGGGGTCACTAGCAATGAGCAGTTCTTC. Its protein is CASSLGVTSNEQFF. The V and J genes are TRBV7-2 and TRBJ2-1; D perhaps matches TRBD2 (5 bases). Germline CDR1 and CDR2: SGHTA and FQGNSA. With 1 base removed from V and 6 bases from J, the gap between germline ends came to 10 bases. This CDR3 comprises 14 residues.

The rearrangement links TRBV6-5 to TRBJ2-7, with TRBD1 matching over 7 bases. The trim removed 4 bases at V and 2 bases at J, leaving 11 bases unmatched. There are 16 residues in the CDR3. CDR1 MNHEY and CDR2 SVGAGI come from the germline V gene. The CDR3 DNA is TGTGCCAGCAGTTTATTCCCTCGGGACAGCCCCTACGAGCAGTACTTC. Translated: CASSLFPRDSPYEQYF.

The gene calls are TRBV11-3 and TRBJ2-2; the match to TRBD2 covers 10 bases. Unmatched junction bases numbered 3, after V lost 5 bases and J lost 0 bases. The germline V gene has CDR1 SGHNT and CDR2 YENEEA. The CDR3 extends over 16 amino acids. DNA for the CDR3: TGTGCCAGCAGCCCAGGGACTAGCGCGAACACCGGGGAGCTGTTTTTT. Residues: CASSPGTSANTGELFF.

V usage is TRBV11-2 and J usage is TRBJ2-3; a possible D gene is TRBD2 (6 bases). V dropped 4 bases and J dropped 1 base, with 15 bases sitting between them. The CDR3 runs to 16 residues. CDR1 and CDR2 (germline): SGHAT, FQNNGV. The CDR3 bases are TGTGCCAGCAGCTCAACCGCGGGACTGCGCACAGATACGCAGTATTTT. It encodes CASSSTAGLRTDTQYF.